The rows below give T cell receptor beta chains drawn from one sample of a study of Graves' ophthalmopathy and Graves' hyperthyroidism. MiXCR was run by TCRdb on the multiplex PCR reads, yielding one entry per CDR3 protein. The repertoire includes just over 400,000 distinct CDR3 sequences, under 25% of them detected once, and approximately 3% sits in the top ten. The specimen sequenced was peripheral blood. These receptors originate from a woman between 18 and 29 years old with stable Graves' hyperthyroidism. The CDR3 runs from the conserved cysteine through the conserved F or W. The D gene is left open where the match is weak. Size is omitted from some rows. Given values are once, few, many or a class for expanded clones.

clone size: many
J gene: TRBJ2-7
V gene: TRBV6-1
D gene: NA
CDR3 protein: CASSEEGTSSYEQYF
CDR3 DNA: TGTGCCAGCAGTGAAGAGGGGACCTCCTCCTACGAGCAGTACTTC

clone size: NA
J gene: TRBJ1-1
V gene: TRBV12-3/TRBV12-4
D gene: TRBD1
CDR3 protein: CASSLGATGGAFF
CDR3 DNA: TGTGCCAGCAGCTTGGGGGCAACAGGGGGAGCTTTCTTT

clone size: many
J gene: TRBJ1-2
V gene: TRBV6-5
D gene: NA
CDR3 protein: CASSLSGSSGYTF
CDR3 DNA: TGTGCCAGCAGTTTGTCAGGAAGTAGTGGCTACACCTTC

clone size: many
J gene: TRBJ1-1
V gene: TRBV29-1
D gene: NA
CDR3 protein: CSVDHQWETEAFF
CDR3 DNA: TGCAGCGTTGACCACCAGTGGGAGACTGAAGCTTTCTTT

clone size: few
J gene: TRBJ2-7
V gene: TRBV6-1
D gene: TRBD2
CDR3 protein: CASATGRWREDYEQYF
CDR3 DNA: TGTGCCAGCGCGACTGGTAGGTGGCGGGAGGACTACGAGCAGTACTTC

clone size: many
J gene: TRBJ2-7
V gene: TRBV6-2/TRBV6-3
D gene: NA
CDR3 protein: CASTEIGSYEQYF
CDR3 DNA: TGTGCCAGCACCGAAATAGGGTCCTACGAGCAGTACTTC

clone size: NA
J gene: TRBJ1-2
V gene: TRBV12-3/TRBV12-4
D gene: TRBD1
CDR3 protein: CASSRGTGYELYGYTF
CDR3 DNA: TGTGCCAGCAGCAGGGGGACAGGGTATGAACTCTATGGCTACACCTTC

clone size: many
J gene: TRBJ2-3
V gene: TRBV2
D gene: NA
CDR3 protein: CASTISTDTQYF
CDR3 DNA: TGTGCCAGCACCATCTCCACAGATACGCAGTATTTT

clone size: many
J gene: TRBJ1-6
V gene: TRBV20-1
D gene: NA
CDR3 protein: CSASSPLHF
CDR3 DNA: TGCAGTGCTTCCTCACCCCTCCACTTT

clone size: many
J gene: TRBJ1-2
V gene: TRBV12-3/TRBV12-4
D gene: NA
CDR3 protein: CASSETLRYGYTF
CDR3 DNA: TGTGCCAGCAGCGAGACTCTTCGCTATGGCTACACCTTC

clone size: many
J gene: TRBJ1-2
V gene: TRBV19
D gene: TRBD1
CDR3 protein: CASSHRQGNGYTF
CDR3 DNA: TGTGCCAGTAGTCACCGACAGGGGAATGGCTACACCTTC

clone size: many
J gene: TRBJ2-7
V gene: TRBV5-5
D gene: NA
CDR3 protein: CASSLVGGSGHEQYF
CDR3 DNA: TGTGCCAGCAGCTTGGTGGGTGGCAGTGGACACGAGCAGTACTTC

clone size: few
J gene: TRBJ1-3
V gene: TRBV12-3/TRBV12-4
D gene: NA
CDR3 protein: CASATPGENTIYF
CDR3 DNA: TGTGCCAGCGCCACCCCGGGGGAAAACACCATATATTTT

clone size: many
J gene: TRBJ1-1
V gene: TRBV25-1
D gene: NA
CDR3 protein: CASSSDGNTEAFF
CDR3 DNA: TGTGCCAGCAGTTCAGATGGGAACACTGAAGCTTTCTTT

clone size: few
J gene: TRBJ1-1
V gene: TRBV5-1
D gene: TRBD1
CDR3 protein: CASSLGSGTANTEAFF
CDR3 DNA: TGCGCCAGCAGCTTGGGCAGTGGGACAGCGAACACTGAAGCTTTCTTT

clone size: many
J gene: TRBJ2-7
V gene: TRBV11-2
D gene: NA
CDR3 protein: CASSLDIGTYEQYF
CDR3 DNA: TGTGCCAGCAGCCTGGACATAGGCACCTACGAGCAGTACTTC

clone size: many
J gene: TRBJ2-7
V gene: TRBV2
D gene: TRBD2
CDR3 protein: CASSGGTSGPLYSYEQYF
CDR3 DNA: TGTGCCAGCAGTGGTGGGACTAGCGGGCCTTTATACTCCTACGAGCAGTACTTC

clone size: few
J gene: TRBJ1-1
V gene: TRBV6-5
D gene: TRBD1
CDR3 protein: CASSYSRTGGWNTEAFF
CDR3 DNA: TGTGCCAGCAGTTACTCGCGGACAGGGGGCTGGAACACTGAAGCTTTCTTT

clone size: NA
J gene: TRBJ1-5
V gene: TRBV19
D gene: NA
CDR3 protein: CASIQGPFGEWPQHF
CDR3 DNA: TGTGCCAGCATACAGGGTCCCTTCGGTGAGTGGCCCCAGCATTTT

clone size: many
J gene: TRBJ2-7
V gene: TRBV5-1
D gene: TRBD2
CDR3 protein: CASSLRASGSLFHEQYF
CDR3 DNA: TGCGCCAGCAGCTTGCGGGCTAGCGGGAGTCTTTTCCACGAGCAGTACTTC

clone size: many
J gene: TRBJ2-2
V gene: TRBV11-2
D gene: NA
CDR3 protein: CASSLKGDTGELFF
CDR3 DNA: TGTGCCAGCAGCTTAAAGGGCGACACCGGGGAGCTGTTTTTT

clone size: NA
J gene: TRBJ2-4
V gene: TRBV15
D gene: TRBD1
CDR3 protein: CATSSGTELAKNIQYF
CDR3 DNA: TGTGCCACCAGCAGCGGGACAGAGTTAGCCAAAAACATTCAGTACTTC

clone size: many
J gene: TRBJ2-6
V gene: TRBV27
D gene: NA
CDR3 protein: CASSFGSSGANVLTF
CDR3 DNA: TGTGCCAGCAGTTTCGGCAGCTCTGGGGCCAACGTCCTGACTTTC

clone size: few
J gene: TRBJ2-2
V gene: TRBV2
D gene: NA
CDR3 protein: CASSEVKAGELFF
CDR3 DNA: TGTGCCAGCAGTGAGGTGAAAGCCGGGGAGCTGTTTTTT

clone size: many
J gene: TRBJ2-5
V gene: TRBV24-1
D gene: TRBD1
CDR3 protein: CATSEPGTVETQYF
CDR3 DNA: TGTGCCACCAGTGAGCCCGGGACAGTCGAGACCCAGTACTTC

clone size: many
J gene: TRBJ1-3
V gene: TRBV12-3/TRBV12-4
D gene: NA
CDR3 protein: CASTPFRSLSSGNTIYF
CDR3 DNA: TGTGCCAGCACCCCGTTTCGATCCCTTTCCTCTGGAAACACCATATATTTT

clone size: many
J gene: TRBJ1-2
V gene: TRBV3-1
D gene: NA
CDR3 protein: CASSQAESGRNGYTF
CDR3 DNA: TGTGCCAGCAGCCAAGCTGAATCCGGCCGCAATGGCTACACCTTC

clone size: many
J gene: TRBJ2-2
V gene: TRBV6-1
D gene: NA
CDR3 protein: CASSGGWNTGELFF
CDR3 DNA: TGTGCCAGCAGTGGGGGCTGGAACACCGGGGAGCTGTTTTTT

clone size: many
J gene: TRBJ2-3
V gene: TRBV7-2
D gene: TRBD2
CDR3 protein: CASSLGDWTGGAQYF
CDR3 DNA: TGTGCCAGCAGCTTAGGGGATTGGACGGGGGGGGCGCAGTATTTT

clone size: NA
J gene: TRBJ2-7
V gene: TRBV15
D gene: NA
CDR3 protein: CATSSGVKSARGEQYF
CDR3 DNA: TGTGCCACCAGCAGTGGAGTGAAGAGCGCCCGAGGGGAGCAGTACTTC

clone size: many
J gene: TRBJ1-5
V gene: TRBV9
D gene: TRBD1
CDR3 protein: CASSVNLRTGDQPQHF
CDR3 DNA: TGTGCCAGCAGCGTAAACCTCCGGACAGGGGATCAGCCCCAGCATTTT

clone size: many
J gene: TRBJ1-1
V gene: TRBV6-5
D gene: NA
CDR3 protein: CATKPRGGTEAFF
CDR3 DNA: TGTGCCACCAAACCCCGGGGGGGGACTGAAGCTTTCTTT

clone size: many
J gene: TRBJ2-7
V gene: TRBV10-3
D gene: TRBD1
CDR3 protein: CAISPRGTGGKDYEQYF
CDR3 DNA: TGTGCCATCAGTCCCAGAGGGACAGGGGGCAAGGACTACGAGCAGTACTTC

clone size: many
J gene: TRBJ2-2
V gene: TRBV24-1
D gene: TRBD2
CDR3 protein: CATSGTSPNTGELFF
CDR3 DNA: TGTGCCACCAGTGGGACTAGCCCGAACACCGGGGAGCTGTTTTTT

clone size: many
J gene: TRBJ2-7
V gene: TRBV2
D gene: NA
CDR3 protein: CASRRGEQYF
CDR3 DNA: TGTGCCAGCCGGCGGGGCGAGCAGTACTTC

clone size: many
J gene: TRBJ2-5
V gene: TRBV20-1
D gene: NA
CDR3 protein: CSARALSSERIQETQYF
CDR3 DNA: TGCAGTGCTAGAGCCCTTTCTAGCGAGAGAATTCAAGAGACCCAGTACTTC

clone size: many
J gene: TRBJ1-5
V gene: TRBV27
D gene: NA
CDR3 protein: CASSFVNQPQHF
CDR3 DNA: TGTGCCAGCAGTTTCGTCAATCAGCCCCAGCATTTT

clone size: many
J gene: TRBJ2-5
V gene: TRBV11-2
D gene: TRBD2
CDR3 protein: CASSDGLAETQYF
CDR3 DNA: TGTGCCAGCAGTGACGGACTAGCGGAGACCCAGTACTTC

clone size: few
J gene: TRBJ2-7
V gene: TRBV6-5
D gene: NA
CDR3 protein: CASSYSRPPATAYEQYF
CDR3 DNA: TGTGCCAGCAGTTACTCCCGGCCCCCGGCTACCGCCTACGAGCAGTACTTC

clone size: many
J gene: TRBJ2-2
V gene: TRBV24-1
D gene: TRBD2
CDR3 protein: CATSDPTSGSAGELFF
CDR3 DNA: TGTGCCACCAGTGACCCTACTAGCGGGAGTGCCGGGGAGCTGTTTTTT

clone size: many
J gene: TRBJ2-5
V gene: TRBV15
D gene: NA
CDR3 protein: CATSGTGVETQYF
CDR3 DNA: TGTGCCACCTCCGGGACCGGGGTAGAGACCCAGTACTTC

clone size: many
J gene: TRBJ2-4
V gene: TRBV10-3
D gene: NA
CDR3 protein: CAISEVGKRENIQYF
CDR3 DNA: TGTGCCATCAGTGAGGTGGGGAAAAGGGAAAACATTCAGTACTTC

clone size: many
J gene: TRBJ1-6
V gene: TRBV9
D gene: TRBD1
CDR3 protein: CASSSHRGSNDSPLHF
CDR3 DNA: TGTGCCAGCAGCAGTCACAGGGGTTCTAATGATTCACCCCTCCACTTT

clone size: many
J gene: TRBJ1-5
V gene: TRBV20-1
D gene: NA
CDR3 protein: CSARDPTPWEPQHF
CDR3 DNA: TGCAGTGCTAGAGATCCGACACCGTGGGAGCCCCAGCATTTT

clone size: few
J gene: TRBJ1-2
V gene: TRBV6-5
D gene: NA
CDR3 protein: CASSLLGRSTYGYTF
CDR3 DNA: TGTGCCAGCAGTCTCCTCGGCAGGTCTACCTATGGCTACACCTTC

clone size: many
J gene: TRBJ1-1
V gene: TRBV3-1
D gene: NA
CDR3 protein: CASSQDLFGIMNTEAFF
CDR3 DNA: TGTGCCAGCAGCCAAGATCTTTTTGGTATAATGAACACTGAAGCTTTCTTT

clone size: many
J gene: TRBJ1-6
V gene: TRBV6-1
D gene: NA
CDR3 protein: CASSPGVNSPLHF
CDR3 DNA: TGTGCCAGCAGCCCCGGGGTGAATTCACCCCTCCACTTT

clone size: many
J gene: TRBJ1-2
V gene: TRBV3-1
D gene: TRBD1
CDR3 protein: CASSQQPGTANYGYTF
CDR3 DNA: TGTGCCAGCAGCCAACAACCCGGGACAGCTAACTATGGCTACACCTTC

clone size: NA
J gene: TRBJ2-5
V gene: TRBV20-1
D gene: NA
CDR3 protein: CSASRNQETQYF
CDR3 DNA: TGCAGTGCTAGTCGGAACCAAGAGACCCAGTACTTC

clone size: many
J gene: TRBJ1-1
V gene: TRBV19
D gene: NA
CDR3 protein: CASTRGRGGNTEAFF
CDR3 DNA: TGTGCCAGTACCCGGGGCAGGGGAGGAAACACTGAAGCTTTCTTT

clone size: many
J gene: TRBJ1-2
V gene: TRBV6-5
D gene: NA
CDR3 protein: CASSYEDTLNYGYTF
CDR3 DNA: TGTGCCAGCAGTTACGAGGACACTCTTAACTATGGCTACACCTTC

clone size: few
J gene: TRBJ2-7
V gene: TRBV18
D gene: NA
CDR3 protein: CASSRTSGVQYF
CDR3 DNA: TGTGCCAGCTCACGCACCTCCGGGGTGCAGTACTTC

clone size: many
J gene: TRBJ2-7
V gene: TRBV5-1
D gene: TRBD2
CDR3 protein: CASSSGLAGNYEQYF
CDR3 DNA: TGCGCCAGCAGCTCGGGACTAGCGGGGAACTACGAGCAGTACTTC

clone size: NA
J gene: TRBJ1-5
V gene: TRBV30
D gene: NA
CDR3 protein: CAWSVARALDQPQHF
CDR3 DNA: TGTGCCTGGAGTGTGGCCAGGGCTTTGGATCAGCCCCAGCATTTT

clone size: many
J gene: TRBJ1-2
V gene: TRBV12-3/TRBV12-4
D gene: TRBD1
CDR3 protein: CASSPPQGAVGGYTF
CDR3 DNA: TGTGCCAGCAGTCCCCCACAGGGGGCGGTCGGTGGCTACACCTTC

clone size: many
J gene: TRBJ1-2
V gene: TRBV28
D gene: TRBD1
CDR3 protein: CASSQSQGAYGYTF
CDR3 DNA: TGTGCCAGCAGCCAGTCCCAGGGGGCGTACGGCTACACCTTC

clone size: NA
J gene: TRBJ2-2
V gene: TRBV12-3/TRBV12-4
D gene: NA
CDR3 protein: CASSPIDGGELLF
CDR3 DNA: TGTGCCAGCAGTCCCATAGATGGCGGGGAGCTGCTTTTT

clone size: few
J gene: TRBJ1-6
V gene: TRBV30
D gene: NA
CDR3 protein: CAWNTGTYSPLHF
CDR3 DNA: TGTGCCTGGAATACCGGTACCTATTCACCCCTCCACTTT

clone size: many
J gene: TRBJ2-7
V gene: TRBV12-3/TRBV12-4
D gene: TRBD2
CDR3 protein: CASLSSREVPHEQYF
CDR3 DNA: TGTGCCAGCCTTTCTTCCCGGGAGGTCCCCCACGAGCAGTACTTC